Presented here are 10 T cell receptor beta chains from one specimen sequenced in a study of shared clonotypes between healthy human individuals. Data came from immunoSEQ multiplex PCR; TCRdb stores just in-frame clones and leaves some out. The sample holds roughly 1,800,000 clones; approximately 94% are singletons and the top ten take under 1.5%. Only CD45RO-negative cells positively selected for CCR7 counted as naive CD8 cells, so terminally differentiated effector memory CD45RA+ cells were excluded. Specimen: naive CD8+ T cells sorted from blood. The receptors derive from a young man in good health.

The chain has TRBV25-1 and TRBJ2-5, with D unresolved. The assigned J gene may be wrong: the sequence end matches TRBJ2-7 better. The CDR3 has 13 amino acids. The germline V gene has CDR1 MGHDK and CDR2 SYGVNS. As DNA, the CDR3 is TGTGCCAGCAGTGAGGCTGGCTCCTACGAGCAGTACTTC. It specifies CASSEAGSYEQYF.

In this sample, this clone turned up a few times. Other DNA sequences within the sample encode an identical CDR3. The chain's CDR3 is CASSPLTGELFF. The CDR3, as DNA: TGTGCCAGCAGTCCACTCACCGGGGAGCTGTTTTTT. The chain couples TRBV27 to TRBJ2-2; D not certain. This CDR3 is 12 amino acids long. V lost 5 bases and J 4 bases, leaving 5 bases between the germline ends. Germline V gene lookup returns CDR1 MNHEY and CDR2 SMNVEV (reference sequence).

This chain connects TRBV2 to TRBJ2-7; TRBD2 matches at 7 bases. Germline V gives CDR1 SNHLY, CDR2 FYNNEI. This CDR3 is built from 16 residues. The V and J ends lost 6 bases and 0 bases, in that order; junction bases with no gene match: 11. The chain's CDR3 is CASRPSEVAGSYEQYF. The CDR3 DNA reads TGTGCCAGCAGGCCATCAGAGGTAGCGGGCTCCTACGAGCAGTACTTC.

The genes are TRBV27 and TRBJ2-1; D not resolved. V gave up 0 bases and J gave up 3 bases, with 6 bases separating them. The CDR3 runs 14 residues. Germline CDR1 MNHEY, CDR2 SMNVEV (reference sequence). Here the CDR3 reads CASSLSRNYNEQFF. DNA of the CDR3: TGTGCCAGCAGTTTATCCCGGAACTACAATGAGCAGTTCTTC.

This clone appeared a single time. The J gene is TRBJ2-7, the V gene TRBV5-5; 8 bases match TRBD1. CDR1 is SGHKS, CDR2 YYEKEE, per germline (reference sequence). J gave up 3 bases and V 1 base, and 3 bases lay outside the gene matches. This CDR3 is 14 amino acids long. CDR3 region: CASSLYGTGYEQYF. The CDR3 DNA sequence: TGTGCCAGCAGCTTGTACGGGACAGGCTACGAGCAGTACTTC.

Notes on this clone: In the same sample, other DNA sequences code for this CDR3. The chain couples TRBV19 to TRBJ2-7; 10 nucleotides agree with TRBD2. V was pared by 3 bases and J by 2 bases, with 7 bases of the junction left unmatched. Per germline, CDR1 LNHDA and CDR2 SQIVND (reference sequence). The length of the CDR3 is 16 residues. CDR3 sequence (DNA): TGTGCCAGTAGTATCCTAGCGGGAGAGGGGACCTACGAGCAGTACTTC. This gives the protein CASSILAGEGTYEQYF. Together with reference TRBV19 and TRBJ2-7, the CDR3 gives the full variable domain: DGGITQSPKYLFRKEGQNVTLSCEQNLNHDAMYWYRQDPGQGLRLIYYSQIVNDFQKGDIAEGYSVSREKKESFPLTVTSAQKNPTAFYLCASSILAGEGTYEQYFGPGTRLTVT.

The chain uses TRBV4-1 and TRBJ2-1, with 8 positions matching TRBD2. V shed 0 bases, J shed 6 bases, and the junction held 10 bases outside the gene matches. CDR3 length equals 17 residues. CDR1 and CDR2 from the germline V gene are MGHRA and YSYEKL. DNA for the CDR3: TGCGCCAGCAGCCAAGAATTCGAGCGGCTAGCGGGCAATGAGCAGTTCTTC. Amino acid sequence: CASSQEFERLAGNEQFF.

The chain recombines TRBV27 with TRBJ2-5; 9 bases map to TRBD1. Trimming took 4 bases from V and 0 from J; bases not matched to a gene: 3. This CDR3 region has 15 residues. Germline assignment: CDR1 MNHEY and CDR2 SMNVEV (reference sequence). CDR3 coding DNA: TGTGCCAGCAGTTCCTGGACAGGGGACCAAGAGACCCAGTACTTC. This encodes CASSSWTGDQETQYF.

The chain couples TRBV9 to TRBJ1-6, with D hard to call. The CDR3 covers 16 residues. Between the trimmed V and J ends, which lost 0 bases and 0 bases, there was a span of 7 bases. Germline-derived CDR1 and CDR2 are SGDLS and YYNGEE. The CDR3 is CASSVEGISYNSPLHF. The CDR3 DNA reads TGTGCCAGCAGCGTAGAAGGGATCTCCTATAATTCACCCCTCCACTTT.

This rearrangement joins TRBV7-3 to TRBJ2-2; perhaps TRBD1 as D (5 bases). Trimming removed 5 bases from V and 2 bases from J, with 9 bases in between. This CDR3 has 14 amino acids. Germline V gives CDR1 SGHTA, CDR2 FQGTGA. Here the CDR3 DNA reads TGTGCCAGCAGCCCCCAGGGAAACACCGGGGAGCTGTTTTTT. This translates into CASSPQGNTGELFF.